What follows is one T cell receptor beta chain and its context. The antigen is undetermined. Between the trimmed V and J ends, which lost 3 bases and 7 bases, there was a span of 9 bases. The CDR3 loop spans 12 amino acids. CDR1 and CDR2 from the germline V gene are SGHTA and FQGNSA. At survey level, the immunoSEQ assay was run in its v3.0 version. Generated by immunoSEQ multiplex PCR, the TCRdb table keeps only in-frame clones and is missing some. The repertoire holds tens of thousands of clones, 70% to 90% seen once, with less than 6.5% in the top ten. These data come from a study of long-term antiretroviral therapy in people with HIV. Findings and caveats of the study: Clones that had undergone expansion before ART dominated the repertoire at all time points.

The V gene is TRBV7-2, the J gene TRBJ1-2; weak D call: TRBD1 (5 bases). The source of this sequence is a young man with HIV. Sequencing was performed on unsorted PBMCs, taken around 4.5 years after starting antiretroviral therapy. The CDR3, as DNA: TGTGCCAGCAGCTTTGACAGTCCTGGCTACACCTTC. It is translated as CASSFDSPGYTF.